Listed here are 31 T cell receptor beta chains from one sample, sequenced in a study of cytomegalovirus exposure and HLA in healthy donors. The primer mix had 60 Vbeta and 13 Jbeta primers. This table comes from immunoSEQ multiplex PCR, and its TCRdb copy is limited to in-frame clones, with some not included. The repertoire holds around 70,000 clones, with 62% as singletons. Material for sequencing was PBMCs. These receptors were taken from a young man in good health and CMV-seronegative.

The V and J genes are TRBV11-2 and TRBJ1-1; 10 bases match TRBD1. Trimming at V came to 1 base and at J to 5 bases, leaving 7 bases not matched to a gene. This CDR3 contains 16 residues. Germline CDR1 is SGHAT and CDR2 is FQNNGV. The CDR3 loop reads CASSLVETGGWTEAFF. In DNA, the CDR3 is TGTGCCAGCAGCTTAGTAGAGACAGGGGGCTGGACTGAAGCTTTCTTT.

The chain is built from TRBV9 and TRBJ1-5; 9 positions agree with TRBD1. The CDR3 covers 15 residues. Per germline, CDR1 SGDLS and CDR2 YYNGEE. V was pared by 0 bases and J by 5 bases, with 3 bases of the junction left unmatched. The DNA for the CDR3 is TGTGCCAGCAGCGTAGGTGGGACAGGGCATCAGCCCCAGCATTTT. It encodes CASSVGGTGHQPQHF. The full variable domain, in which reference TRBV9 and TRBJ1-5 provide the parts outside the CDR3, is DSGVTQTPKHLITATGQRVTLRCSPRSGDLSVYWYQQSLDQGLQFLIQYYNGEERAKGNILERFSAQQFPDLHSELNLSSLELGDSALYFCASSVGGTGHQPQHFGDGTRLSIL.

The chain has TRBV5-1 and TRBJ1-3; D gene unclear. The CDR3 has 15 amino acids. Trimming left V 0 bases short and J 4 bases short, with 11 bases between. The germline V gene has CDR1 SGHRS and CDR2 YFSETQ. The CDR3 here is CASSLGQVGGNTIYF. For the CDR3, the DNA is TGCGCCAGCAGCTTGGGCCAGGTAGGAGGAAACACCATATATTTT.

The J gene is TRBJ1-1, the V gene TRBV6-5, with 9 positions matching TRBD1. The V gene's germline CDR1 is MNHEY and CDR2 SVGAGI. This CDR3 comprises 13 residues. V shed 4 bases and J 9 bases; nucleotides not matched to a gene: 6. This CDR3 reads CASSSGTGPQAFF. The CDR3 DNA follows: TGTGCCAGCAGTTCCGGGACAGGGCCCCAAGCTTTCTTT.

V and J are TRBV5-8 and TRBJ1-1; no definite D call. This CDR3 contains 15 residues. The germline CDR1 and CDR2 sequences are SGHTS and YDEGEE. Between the trimmed V and J ends, which lost 6 bases and 3 bases, there was a span of 18 bases. The CDR3 region has the DNA TGTGCCAGCACCCACGGGTGGCAGGAGGACACTGAAGCTTTCTTT. It specifies CASTHGWQEDTEAFF.

The gene calls are TRBV2 and TRBJ1-3, with D possibly being TRBD1 (5 bases). This CDR3 spans 17 amino acids. V lost 6 bases and J 0 bases, leaving 18 bases between the germline ends. Germline CDR1 and CDR2: SNHLY and FYNNEI. For the CDR3, the DNA is TGTGCCAGCAGCCTGGGGCTCTATGACAGCTCTGGAAACACCATATATTTT. It is translated as CASSLGLYDSSGNTIYF.

The chain carries TRBV27 and TRBJ2-5; 8 bases map to TRBD2. The CDR3 runs to 15 residues. Germline trimming cut 4 bases from V and 3 bases from J; bases unmatched to any gene: 7. The germline gives CDR1 MNHEY, CDR2 SMNVEV (reference sequence). The CDR3 DNA is TGTGCCAGCAGTTCGGGGGGCGGGGGGAAAGAGACCCAGTACTTC. It yields the protein CASSSGGGGKETQYF.

The CDR3 sequence: CASGLVVTGEKNIQYF. As DNA, the CDR3 is TGTGCTAGTGGTTTGGTGGTTACAGGAGAAAAAAACATTCAGTACTTC. The rearrangement links TRBV12-5 to TRBJ2-4; tentatively, D is TRBD1 (5 bases). Trimming removed 0 bases from V and 4 bases from J, with 13 bases in between. Germline V lookup: CDR1 LGHNT, CDR2 FRNRAP. This CDR3 has 16 amino acids.

This clone was observed a few times. The chain's CDR3 is CASRTYTEAFF. The CDR3 DNA reads as TGTGCCAGCAGGACTTACACTGAAGCTTTCTTT. The rearrangement joins TRBV27 to TRBJ1-1; unclear D gene. Germline values: CDR1 MNHEY, CDR2 SMNVEV (reference sequence). Between the trimmed V and J ends, which lost 6 bases and 3 bases, there was a span of 5 bases. CDR3 length equals 11 residues.

The chain is built from TRBV10-1 and TRBJ2-7, with 8 positions matching TRBD1. This CDR3 is built from 17 residues. Germline CDR1 reads WNHNN; CDR2 reads SYGVQD (reference sequence). V lost 0 bases and J lost 2; bases outside the gene matches: 9. Here the CDR3 DNA reads TGCGCCAGCAGTGAGTCAAGGAAAACAGGGGGTACCTACGAGCAGTACTTC. Its protein product is CASSESRKTGGTYEQYF.

The J gene is TRBJ1-6, the V gene TRBV30; a weak D match, TRBD1 (6 bases). The CDR3 has 14 residues. Germline V gene sequence: CDR1 GTSNPN, CDR2 SVGIG (reference sequence). Trimming pared 5 bases from V and 9 bases from J, leaving 17 bases between. This chain's CDR3 is CAWGGGHLTSPLHF. The CDR3 DNA is TGTGCCTGGGGCGGGGGACACCTTACTTCACCCCTCCACTTT.

The chain is built from TRBV9 and TRBJ2-7, with 7 nucleotides matching TRBD1. There are 14 residues in the CDR3. V lost 3 bases and J lost 3; bases outside the gene matches: 6. The germline gives CDR1 SGDLS, CDR2 YYNGEE. The DNA of the CDR3 is TGTGCCAGCAGCGCGGGGACAGAGATCTACGAGCAGTACTTC. Its translation is CASSAGTEIYEQYF.

This clone was observed a few times. This chain joins TRBV4-1 and TRBJ2-5; 12 bases agree with TRBD2. V was pared by 1 base and J by 2 bases, with 11 bases of the junction left unmatched. Germline loops: CDR1 MGHRA, CDR2 YSYEKL. The CDR3 totals 19 residues. The CDR3 is CASSQGALAGGRSQETQYF. As DNA, the CDR3 is TGCGCCAGCAGCCAAGGAGCACTAGCGGGGGGCCGGAGTCAAGAGACCCAGTACTTC.

This clone was observed a few times. The gene calls are TRBV5-4 and TRBJ2-5, with D perhaps matching TRBD1 (6 bases). In germline, CDR1 is SGHNT, CDR2 YYREEE (reference sequence). CDR3 length equals 14 residues. V was pared by 4 bases and J by 0 bases, with 10 bases between. For the CDR3, the DNA is TGTGCCAGCAGCCAGGGGTGGTACCAAGAGACCCAGTACTTC. Encoded protein: CASSQGWYQETQYF.

The V and J genes are TRBV6-1 and TRBJ1-1; 9 bases agree with TRBD1. Germline V gene sequence: CDR1 MNHNS, CDR2 SASEGT. J lost 1 base, V lost 6 bases, and 6 bases had no gene match. This CDR3 has 15 amino acids. This CDR3 is CASRAGDRENTEAFF. CDR3 nucleotides: TGTGCCAGCAGGGCGGGGGACAGGGAGAACACTGAAGCTTTCTTT.

The chain employs TRBV5-1 and TRBJ2-5, with TRBD2 matching over 9 bases. Trimming cost V 4 bases and J 5 bases; bases outside gene matches: 9. The CDR3 is 15 residues long. The V gene's germline CDR1 is SGHRS and CDR2 YFSETQ. The CDR3 here is CASSPQAGGQETQYF. The CDR3 nucleotides are TGCGCCAGCAGCCCCCAAGCGGGGGGCCAGGAGACCCAGTACTTC.

The chain combines TRBV6-5 with TRBJ1-2; 7 nucleotides line up with TRBD1. V was pared by 2 bases and J by 5 bases, with 8 bases of the junction left unmatched. The germline V gene has CDR1 MNHEY and CDR2 SVGAGI. The CDR3 sequence is 15 residues long. The CDR3 DNA follows: TGTGCCAGCAGTTACCTTAGGGGGCCACGGTATGGCTACACCTTC. The encoded protein is CASSYLRGPRYGYTF.

This clone occurred a few times. The chain combines TRBV4-2 with TRBJ2-2; D is perhaps TRBD2 (5 bases). Germline CDR1 is LGHNA and CDR2 is YNFKEQ. The CDR3 spans 15 residues. Trimming cost V 1 base and J 5 bases, with 11 bases left between them. CDR3 nucleotides: TGTGCCAGCAGCCAAGTGAACGAGGGAACCGGGGAGCTGTTTTTT. This gives the protein CASSQVNEGTGELFF.

The rearrangement links TRBV6-5 to TRBJ2-7; D perhaps matches TRBD1 (6 bases). Germline V gives CDR1 MNHEY, CDR2 SVGAGI. The CDR3 covers 12 residues. Deletions cut 4 bases from V and 6 bases from J, with 10 bases between. The CDR3 nucleotides are TGTGCCAGCAGTTCAACAGGGCTCGAGCAGTACTTC. This translates into CASSSTGLEQYF.

The rearrangement links TRBV6-5 to TRBJ2-1, with 8 nucleotides matching TRBD2. This CDR3 comprises 15 residues. Germline V gene data show CDR1 as MNHEY and CDR2 as SVGAGI. Trimming cost V 2 bases and J 4 bases; bases outside gene matches: 4. CDR3 residues: CASSYRLAGYNEQFF. For the CDR3, the DNA is TGTGCCAGCAGTTACCGGCTAGCGGGTTACAATGAGCAGTTCTTC.

This clone was seen just once. J is TRBJ2-5 and V is TRBV9, with a tentative D call TRBD2 (5 bases). V shed 3 bases and J shed 4 bases, with 10 bases lying between them. This CDR3 comprises 13 residues. CDR1 is SGDLS, CDR2 YYNGEE, per germline. The CDR3 coding sequence is TGTGCCAGCAGCGCCTCACTAGGAGAGACCCAGTACTTC. Translating gives CASSASLGETQYF.

The chain couples TRBV6-6 to TRBJ2-1; a possible D gene is TRBD1 (6 bases). The CDR3 totals 15 residues. The V gene lost 7 bases and the J gene lost 3 bases, with 16 bases spanning the gap. CDR1 MNHNY and CDR2 SVGAGI come from the germline V gene (reference sequence). The CDR3 DNA is TGTGCCAGCAATTCCCGGGACATAGGCTACAATGAGCAGTTCTTC. Protein sequence: CASNSRDIGYNEQFF.

The V gene is TRBV19, the J gene TRBJ1-4, with D hard to call. The CDR3 length is 14 residues. Between the trimmed V and J ends, which lost 3 bases and 4 bases, there was a span of 9 bases. Per the germline V gene, CDR1 is LNHDA and CDR2 is SQIVND (reference sequence). CDR3 sequence: CASSISFNNEKLFF. CDR3 DNA sequence: TGTGCCAGTAGTATTTCCTTTAATAATGAAAAACTGTTTTTT.

V gene TRBV14 combines with J gene TRBJ2-2; the D gene is possibly TRBD1 (5 bases). CDR1 and CDR2 from the germline V gene are SGHDN and FVKESK. With 1 base removed from V and 5 bases from J, the gap between germline ends came to 8 bases. There are 14 residues in the CDR3. The CDR3 loop reads CASSQVRTTGELFF. CDR3 DNA: TGTGCCAGCAGCCAAGTCAGGACAACCGGGGAGCTGTTTTTT.

Regarding this clone: At one of its ends the junction is not consistent with the germline gene, which may arise from a read error. This sequence joins TRBV4-1 and TRBJ1-4; weak D call: TRBD1 (6 bases). Germline V gives CDR1 MGHRA, CDR2 YSYEKL. The CDR3 runs 14 residues. Written as DNA, the CDR3 is TGCGCCAACAGCCAAACAGGGTCTAATGAAAAACTGTTTTTT. Translated: CANSQTGSNEKLFF.

The V and J genes are TRBV18 and TRBJ2-5, with unresolved D. The germline V gene encodes CDR1 KGHSH and CDR2 LQKENI. The CDR3 totals 13 residues. Trimming shortened V by 5 bases and J by 5 bases, and 12 bases separated the two germline ends. CDR3 region: CASSSQYMETQYF. The CDR3 DNA reads TGTGCCAGCTCATCCCAGTATATGGAGACCCAGTACTTC.

This clone has only a few counts. The chain combines TRBV6-5 with TRBJ2-5; 7 positions agree with TRBD2. V was pared by 0 bases and J by 5 bases, with 6 bases of the junction left unmatched. This CDR3 is 15 amino acids long. From germline, CDR1 is MNHEY and CDR2 SVGAGI. CDR3 sequence: CASSYSGLIAETQYF. CDR3 sequence (DNA): TGTGCCAGCAGTTACTCGGGACTAATCGCCGAGACCCAGTACTTC.

This clone was counted between two and nine times. Within the sample, other DNA sequences also encode this same CDR3. The V gene is TRBV4-1, the J gene TRBJ1-2; TRBD1 matches at 9 bases. V shed 0 bases and J 5 bases; nucleotides not matched to a gene: 4. The CDR3 runs 15 residues. Germline CDR1 MGHRA, CDR2 YSYEKL. CDR3: CASSQEWGTGYGYTF. The CDR3 DNA is TGCGCCAGCAGCCAAGAGTGGGGGACAGGGTATGGCTACACCTTC.

DNA for the CDR3: TGTGCCTGGGCAGAGAACAGTGCCGGGGAGCTGTTTTTT. This encodes CAWAENSAGELFF. The V call is TRBV30, the J call TRBJ2-2; D gene ambiguous. V lost 5 bases, J lost 6 bases, and 13 bases lay in between. Germline CDR1 GTSNPN, CDR2 SVGIG (reference sequence). The CDR3 covers 13 residues.

The sample holds one count of this clone. The same CDR3 can be traced to other DNA sequences in this sample. The chain combines TRBV7-2 with TRBJ2-1, with TRBD2 matching over 10 bases. CDR3 size: 17 residues. In germline, CDR1 is SGHTA, CDR2 FQGNSA. Trimming cost V 0 bases and J 4 bases; bases outside gene matches: 6. In DNA form, the CDR3 reads TGTGCCAGCAGCTTAGCGCTTGTACTAGCGGGATACAATGAGCAGTTCTTC. Translating it yields CASSLALVLAGYNEQFF.

V usage is TRBV25-1 and J usage is TRBJ2-5; a weak D match, TRBD2 (6 bases). CDR3 length: 15 residues. Trimming left V 2 bases short and J 5 bases short, with 15 bases between. CDR1 and CDR2 from the germline V gene are MGHDK and SYGVNS. The CDR3: CASSEGWGEVETQYF. The DNA for the CDR3 is TGTGCCAGCAGTGAAGGTTGGGGGGAAGTTGAGACCCAGTACTTC.